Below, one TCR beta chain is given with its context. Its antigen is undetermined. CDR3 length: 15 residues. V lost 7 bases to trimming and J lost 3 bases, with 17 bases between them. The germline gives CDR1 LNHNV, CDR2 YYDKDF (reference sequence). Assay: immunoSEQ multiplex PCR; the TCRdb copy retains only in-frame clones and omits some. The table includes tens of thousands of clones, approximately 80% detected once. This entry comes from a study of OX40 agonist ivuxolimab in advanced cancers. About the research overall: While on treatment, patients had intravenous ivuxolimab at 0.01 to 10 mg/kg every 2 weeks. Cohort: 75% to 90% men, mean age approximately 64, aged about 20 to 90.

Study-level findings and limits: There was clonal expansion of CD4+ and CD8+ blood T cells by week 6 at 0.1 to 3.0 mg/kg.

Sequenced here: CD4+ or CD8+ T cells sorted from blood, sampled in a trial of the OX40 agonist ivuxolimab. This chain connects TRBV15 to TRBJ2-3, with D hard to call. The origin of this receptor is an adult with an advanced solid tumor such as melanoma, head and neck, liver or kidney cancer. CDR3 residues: CATITFWKSTDTQYF. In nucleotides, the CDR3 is TGTGCCACCATTACTTTCTGGAAAAGTACAGATACGCAGTATTTT.